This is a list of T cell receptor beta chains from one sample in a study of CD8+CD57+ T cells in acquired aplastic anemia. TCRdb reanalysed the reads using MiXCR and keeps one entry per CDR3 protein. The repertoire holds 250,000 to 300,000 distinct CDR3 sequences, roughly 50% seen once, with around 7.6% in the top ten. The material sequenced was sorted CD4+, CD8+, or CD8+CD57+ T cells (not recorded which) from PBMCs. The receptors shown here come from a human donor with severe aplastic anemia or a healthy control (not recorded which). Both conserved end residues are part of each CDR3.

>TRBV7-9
CASRGIGYNETQYF
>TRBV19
CASSNPGSSYEQYF
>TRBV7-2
CASSTGLVFETQYF
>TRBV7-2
CASSFTYSSEAFF
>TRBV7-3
CASSSNRDLTEAFF
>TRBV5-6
CASSLLWLYGYTF
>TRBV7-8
CASSLGGTLSETQYF
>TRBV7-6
CASSLVAKAYNEQFF
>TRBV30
CAWSEDGRLTDTQYF
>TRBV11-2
CASSSIRRQVPSPNYGYTF
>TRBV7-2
CASSGPSGGIYEQYF
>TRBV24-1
CATSDRLAGEGETQYF
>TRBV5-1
CASSLDGGPGTEAFF
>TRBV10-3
CAISESLGYTF
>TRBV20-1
CSAPRWGAVDTEAFF
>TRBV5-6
CASSLGQTEAFF
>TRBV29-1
CSVVHPRSGNTIYF
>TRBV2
CASSPITGGPSHGYTF
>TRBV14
CASSQEGQGAVKSYEQYF
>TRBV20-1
CSARAGQRAFF
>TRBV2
CASSPPDPSYEQYF
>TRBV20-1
CSAPGQGLGTQYF
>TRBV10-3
CAISEGSGRGVETQYF
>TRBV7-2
CASSSEAATYEQYF
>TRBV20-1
CSARPGPQELFF
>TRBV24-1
CATSVSTSLYERFF
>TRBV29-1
CSVRTGSTEAFF
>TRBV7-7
CASSQGGRGVGNQPQHF
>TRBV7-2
CASSLDWASTDTQYF
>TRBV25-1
CASSEHRTSGNEQFF
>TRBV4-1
CASSQGATGYNEKLFF
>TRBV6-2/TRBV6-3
CASTSDSQNQPQHF
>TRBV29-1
CSVEGIGLATPHNEQFF
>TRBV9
CASSAGDGETQYF
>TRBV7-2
CASSLMDAGSGASVLTF
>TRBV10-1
CASSLLALDYEQYF
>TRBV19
CASSKTGQTGSGNTIYF
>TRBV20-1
CSATGPGIKIYEQYF
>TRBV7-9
CASSLEGRAPRETQYF
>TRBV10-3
CASNEPTGGTDTQYF
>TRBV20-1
CSAREGGSGVYGYTF
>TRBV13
CASSFEHTRGELFF
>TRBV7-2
CASSYRGQRETQYF
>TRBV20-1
CSARDLVGYNGQFF
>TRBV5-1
CASSSGTSGGAQFF
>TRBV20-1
CSVPDRGYGYTF
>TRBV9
CASSGYPGGGTEAFF
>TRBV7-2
CASSRTSGGQETQYF